This T cell receptor (beta chain) was retrieved from a study of blood T cell repertoires in COVID-19. Study in general: There were acute and convalescent COVID-19 samples, and they came from the United States, Italy and Spain. T cells, B-cell-depleted T cells, or PBMCs provided the cDNA or gDNA that served as material.

How the authors handled the data: Estimation of nucleated cell counts relied on the amplification of reference gene primers. This table comes from immunoSEQ multiplex PCR, and its TCRdb copy is limited to in-frame clones, with some not included. V, J and clone size are those of that table, while D and trimming were read from the DNA. The profile covers 280,000 or so clones, with about 83% appearing a single time and around a tenth taken by the ten largest. With 0 bases removed from V and 2 bases from J, the gap between germline ends came to 15 bases. There are 17 residues in the CDR3. Germline values: CDR1 LGHDT, CDR2 YNNKEL (reference sequence).

Sequencing used peripheral blood. The rearrangement uses TRBV3-1 (or the pseudogene TRBV3-2) and TRBJ2-3, with D possibly TRBD2 on 6 matching bases. This receptor was identified in a woman aged 45 to 65 who had recovered from COVID-19. CDR3 DNA sequence: TGTGCCAGCAGCCAAGATCGGGGTAGCGGATTCACAGATACGCAGTATTTT. Its protein is CASSQDRGSGFTDTQYF.